This TCR beta chain was sequenced for a study of cytomegalovirus exposure and HLA in healthy donors (dated 2017 in TCRdb). The study in broad terms: An earlier analysis of approximately 600 of the donors reported about 250 Gb of sequence data and about 100 million unique TCR beta sequences from some 180 million T cells. Across 398 genotyped donors of the cohort, an average of about 240,000 unique TCR beta nucleotide sequences per donor were sequenced, and approximately 17% of those sequences were non-productive. About 5 DR-DQ haplotypes were handled as single units for association and clustering, since linkage in the cohort was strong. The genetic ancestry cluster associated with self-reported Caucasian donors included 81% of the roughly 360 genotyped donors. To decide whether each TCR beta V gene segment behaved as functional or pseudogenic, an earlier analysis of some 600 of the donors relied on high-throughput TCR beta sequencing. A separate validation cohort of over a hundred different subjects was used in addition to the 666-subject first cohort. Rather than using new phenotypic data, the later analysis identified candidate immune exposures from TCR beta sequences and from how often those sequences occurred across donors. HLA typing covered class I and class II loci at four-digit resolution. All discovery cohort repertoires had been generated on a single sequencing platform. The aim of the study was to test whether cataloging public T cell receptors could identify signatures of past pathogen exposure. Typing coverage differed by locus: A, B, C, DRB1 and DQB1 were typed in about 620-640 donors, DQA1 in 500 to 550, DPA1 in over 600, and DPB1 in just under 490. To predict cytomegalovirus infection status, the study combined high-throughput TCR immunosequencing, statistical association of individual TCRs with disease status, and machine learning. In a later genetic analysis, genome-wide SNP genotypes for about 55% of the roughly 700 donors were used, and that subset was treated as a discovery cohort. Donor age, sex, ethnicity and CMV serostatus were compiled alongside the repertoire data. An early release covering more than 500 HLA-typed donors comprised about 300 gigabases of sequencing data and tens of millions of unique TCR sequences. The study used immunosequencing to profile the T cell repertoires of approximately 630 subjects and linked those repertoires to cytomegalovirus serostatus. A later analysis re-analyzed previously published TCR beta repertoires from roughly 690 donors and added high-resolution HLA genotyping to study TCR occurrence patterns.

The library was obtained by the immunoSEQ multiplex PCR assay. For the multiplex PCR, a mixture combining 60 forward primers for TCR Vbeta segments and 13 reverse primers for TCR Jbeta segments was used. A multiplex PCR assay on genomic DNA amplified the CDR3 region of rearranged TCR beta genes. The amplified TCR beta libraries were sequenced on the Illumina HiSeq System as 87-base-pair reads. Regarding the original processing steps: A later analysis tallied 80 million to 95 million unique TCR beta chains across the 700 or so repertoires, and about 12 million of those chains were shared by two or more donors. A nearest-neighbor algorithm error-corrected the raw reads and collapsed the reads into unique sequences, merging closely related sequences to remove PCR and sequencing errors. To assign V, D and J gene segments, CDR3 sequences were aligned to IMGT reference sequences. For a sequence to be retained, a match of at least six nucleotides was required to both a V gene segment and a J gene segment. A rearrangement was called productive if the CDR3 had no stop codons and remained in frame with V and J, and every other rearrangement was called non-productive. CDR3 was defined according to IMGT convention as the region running from the second conserved V-encoded cysteine to the conserved J-encoded phenylalanine. Sequences without an unambiguous match to a single V gene segment were excluded from the earlier analysis of 450 to 650 of the donors. In an earlier analysis of around 590 of the donors, a V segment was called functional when productive rearrangements were above 56.7%, and segregating when the standard deviation between donors exceeded 5%. A statistical classification framework was developed to diagnose cytomegalovirus status using the catalog of TCR beta chain sequences. In a later analysis, TCR nucleotide sequences were compared against IMGT/GENE-DB human TR gene sequences so that V and J genes could be assigned. Using the TCRdist pipeline, a later analysis assigned CDR3 sequences along with most-parsimonious VDJ recombination scenarios. In a later analysis, each TCR beta chain was defined by its CDR3 amino acid sequence together with its V-gene family, and reads without a unique V-gene family were excluded. In a later analysis, approximately 590 highly shared, low-generation-probability nucleotide sequences were removed to address suspected cross-contamination and a sequencing artifact. In a later analysis, a clonal expansion index for each public chain was calculated from normalized within-repertoire ranks of inferred template counts. A later analysis computed generation probabilities with a VDJ recombination model fitted to out-of-frame rearrangements, and checked the results against IGoR. A later analysis scored TCR-TCR, TCR-HLA and TCR-CMV co-occurrence with hypergeometric tests, applying a repertoire-size bias correction to TCR pairs. In a later analysis, false discovery rates were estimated by permuting HLA or CMV assignments 20 times. In a later analysis, co-occurring TCRs were grouped with DBSCAN, and TCRdist sequence similarity was added when clustering was performed within HLA-allele-positive subsets. Repertoires with fewer than 30,000 or more than 120,000 public chains were left out of co-occurrence clustering, as were roughly five repertoires with anomalous nucleotide sharing. The source is immuneACCESS, and TCRdb retained only in-frame sequences with V and J called. Part of the clones is not carried over; for the studies checked, unresolved V genes explain less than half of this, and the remainder is unexplained. V and J calls and clone size are as listed in that table; D and trimming were resolved from the DNA. The sample has 150,000 to 200,000 clones on record, roughly 80% of them singletons. The ten largest clones add up to around 1.4% of the sample.

V sheds 4 bases and J sheds 2 bases, leaving 5 bases between their ends. The germline V gene encodes CDR1 SEHNR and CDR2 FQNEAQ (reference sequence). The CDR3 measures 13 amino acids from cysteine to phenylalanine. Only the CDR3 DNA stays, 39 bases, in frame from base 1. What the authors observed across the whole study: A later analysis found that HLA-associated TCR beta chains were more clonally expanded and had lower generation probabilities than equally common non-associated chains. A few of the identified cytomegalovirus-associated TCR beta chains were confirmed in vitro to be specific for cytomegalovirus antigens. In this cohort, only TCR beta chains were sequenced, and detectable features were limited by the absence of alpha or paired-chain data. In an earlier analysis of approximately 600 of the donors, most TCR beta V segments were observed in productive rearrangements about 87% or about 30% of the time, broadly matching IMGT annotations. The study listed approximately 150 TCR beta chains as associated with cytomegalovirus. Because some donors lacked HLA typing at each locus, the association tests relied only on the typed subset. Most TCR sequences were seen in very few donors, while some public TCRs were found in many individuals. Linkage disequilibrium might explain the correlated functional status among segregating V segments, but an unknown experimental factor could not be ruled out. A further reported finding was that TCR beta sequences accurately predicted the HLA-A and HLA-B alleles for most subjects in the first cohort. The authors suggested that the approach could potentially be extended to other disease states and immunological phenotypes. Roughly uniform sequencing depth across donors was assumed in presence/absence analyses, although this assumption may not hold. According to a later genetic analysis, donors in an Asian-associated ancestry cluster had fewer N-insertions in productive TCRs than the approximately 690-donor mean. A later analysis associated about 17,000 TCR beta sequences with specific HLA alleles at a false discovery rate of 0.05. According to a later analysis, parvovirus B19, influenza, CMV and Epstein-Barr virus appeared linked to several top co-occurrence clusters. CMV serostatus was the only immune exposure information available for the cohort. Cytomegalovirus status was reported to be diagnosed by the classifier with high specificity and sensitivity in both the original and validation cohorts. According to a later analysis, TCR association rates differed among HLA loci, with DRB1 alleles showing the most associated TCRs and HLA-C alleles showing the fewest. A group of highly shared sequence variants was considered likely to be a technical artifact of the sequencing pipeline. Some IMGT-functional V segments, including TRBV6-2 and TRBV6-3, could not be distinguished by the 87-base-pair reads and were therefore excluded. When HLA alleles, especially DR and DQ, strongly co-occurred, attributing TCR associations to individual alleles was difficult. According to a later analysis, most CMV-associated TCR beta chains appeared to be HLA-restricted, and the HLA associations seemed to be driven largely by CMV exposure. In a later genetic analysis, a missense DCLRE1C variant was associated with V-gene and J-gene trimming of TCR beta chains, and the association was replicated in an independent cohort. The earlier analysis of 587 of the donors excluded 15 to 20 rarely observed V segments, including chromosome 9 orphons, because counts were too low.

This clone turned up a few times. It has no known antigen specificity. Base qualities are missing; no much larger clone stands one base away. The cohort was made up of approximately 670 healthy bone marrow donors. At the time of sampling, every cohort member was nominally healthy, though immune exposures that went unrecorded were likely present. The donor was CMV seropositive and was included in the group of 250 to 300 seropositive cohort members. Each donor provided a peripheral blood sample, and peripheral blood mononuclear cells were used for TCR beta sequencing. The Qiagen DNeasy Blood Extraction Kit was used to extract genomic DNA from the blood cell samples.

The rearranged chain carries TRBV7-9 and TRBJ2-2, with an unclear D gene assignment. The clonotype originates from a girl aged 5-17 years in good health and CMV-seropositive. Sequencing input: PBMCs. The DNA reads as follows: TGTGCCAGCAGCTCCTTCAACACCGGGGAGCTGTTTTTT. This is translated as CASSSFNTGELFF.